Listed below are T cell receptor beta chains from one sample, sequenced in a study of CD4 and CD8 cells across lung adenocarcinoma regions. One entry per CDR3 protein, called by TCRdb with MiXCR from the PCR reads. Here the sample spans around 10,000 distinct CDR3 sequences, approximately 46% being singletons. Sequenced material: CD8+ T cells from the margin of a lung tumor. Receptors originate from a male donor with lung adenocarcinoma. The CD4 and CD8 labels of this study may be unreliable. CDR3s include the opening cysteine and the closing phenylalanine or tryptophan. Fields, in order: V gene, clone size, J gene, D gene, CDR3 length, CDR3 DNA, CDR3 protein. The D gene is left open where the match is weak. Size tells how often a clone was seen (once, few, many) or the class of an expanded clone, and some rows leave it out.

V gene: TRBV7-2; clone size: .; J gene: TRBJ2-2; D gene: .; CDR3 length: 17; CDR3 DNA: TGTGCCAGCAGCCCTCCTAATTCGGGCTCTTGGACCGGGGAGCTGTTTTTT; CDR3 protein: CASSPPNSGSWTGELFF
V gene: TRBV11-2; clone size: .; J gene: TRBJ2-1; D gene: TRBD2; CDR3 length: 14; CDR3 DNA: TGTGCCAGCAGCCATAGCGGGGACTACAATGAGCAGTTCTTC; CDR3 protein: CASSHSGDYNEQFF
V gene: TRBV6-1; clone size: many; J gene: TRBJ1-5; D gene: .; CDR3 length: 14; CDR3 DNA: TGTGCCAGCCCCTCGGGGAGGGGGAATCAGCCCCAGCATTTT; CDR3 protein: CASPSGRGNQPQHF
V gene: TRBV6-1; clone size: many; J gene: TRBJ2-1; D gene: .; CDR3 length: 12; CDR3 DNA: TGTGCCAGCAGCCCGCCGGGCGAGGAGCAGTTCTTC; CDR3 protein: CASSPPGEEQFF
V gene: TRBV6-1; clone size: .; J gene: TRBJ2-2; D gene: TRBD1; CDR3 length: 15; CDR3 DNA: TGTGCCAGCAGTGTTAGCGCGAGGGTCACAGGGGCGCAGTTTTTT; CDR3 protein: CASSVSARVTGAQFF
V gene: TRBV6-5; clone size: once; J gene: TRBJ1-1; D gene: .; CDR3 length: 17; CDR3 DNA: TGTGCCAGCAGTTACTTGGGTTTTTCCCCAAGGGAGACTGAAGCTTTCTTT; CDR3 protein: CASSYLGFSPRETEAFF
V gene: TRBV6-5; clone size: .; J gene: TRBJ2-3; D gene: .; CDR3 length: 15; CDR3 DNA: TGTGCCAGGGGTTACGGGGGCAGTGACCAAGAGACCCAGTATTTT; CDR3 protein: CARGYGGSDQETQYF
V gene: TRBV6-1; clone size: .; J gene: TRBJ1-4; D gene: .; CDR3 length: 14; CDR3 DNA: TGTGCCAGCAGTGTCCGAGGGGATTTTGAAAAACTGTTTTTT; CDR3 protein: CASSVRGDFEKLFF
V gene: TRBV6-1; clone size: many; J gene: TRBJ1-2; D gene: .; CDR3 length: 15; CDR3 DNA: TGTGCCAGCACCCTATCGACAGGCTGGGGCATTGGCTACACCTTC; CDR3 protein: CASTLSTGWGIGYTF
V gene: TRBV10-1; clone size: medium-sized; J gene: TRBJ2-1; D gene: TRBD2; CDR3 length: 16; CDR3 DNA: TGCGCCAGCAGCGGGACTAGCGGGAGAAATTTGAATGAGCAGTTCTTC; CDR3 protein: CASSGTSGRNLNEQFF
V gene: TRBV5-1; clone size: few; J gene: TRBJ2-5; D gene: TRBD2; CDR3 length: 15; CDR3 DNA: TGCGCCAGCACCTCCCTGACTAGCTCGCAAGAGACCCAGTACTTC; CDR3 protein: CASTSLTSSQETQYF
V gene: TRBV6-1; clone size: .; J gene: TRBJ2-6; D gene: TRBD1; CDR3 length: 18; CDR3 DNA: TGTGCCAGCAGCCGGGACAGGGGTGGGTTACCTGGCTCCTACGTCCTGACTTTC; CDR3 protein: CASSRDRGGLPGSYVLTF
V gene: TRBV6-1; clone size: .; J gene: TRBJ1-6; D gene: .; CDR3 length: 20; CDR3 DNA: TGTGCCAGCAGTCTCTCATTTTGGGGCGCGGAACAAGCCTATAATTCACCCCTCCACTTT; CDR3 protein: CASSLSFWGAEQAYNSPLHF
V gene: TRBV6-5; clone size: .; J gene: TRBJ2-3; D gene: .; CDR3 length: 15; CDR3 DNA: TGTGCCGGCGGTTACCCGGGCGTTAGCAAAGATACGCAGTATTTT; CDR3 protein: CAGGYPGVSKDTQYF
V gene: TRBV10-3; clone size: few; J gene: TRBJ2-5; D gene: TRBD2; CDR3 length: 15; CDR3 DNA: TGTGCCATCAGTGACCCTAGCGGGGTACGAGAGACCCAGTACTTC; CDR3 protein: CAISDPSGVRETQYF
V gene: TRBV6-1; clone size: .; J gene: TRBJ2-2; D gene: TRBD2; CDR3 length: 17; CDR3 DNA: TGTGCCAGCAGGGGTGGAGCGGGGGCCAACTCCTACAATGAGCTGTTTTTT; CDR3 protein: CASRGGAGANSYNELFF
V gene: TRBV5-1; clone size: .; J gene: TRBJ2-1; D gene: TRBD2; CDR3 length: 15; CDR3 DNA: TGCGCCAGCAGCATGGGACTAGCGGGGGTAAATGAGCAGTTCTTC; CDR3 protein: CASSMGLAGVNEQFF
V gene: TRBV10-1; clone size: .; J gene: TRBJ1-5; D gene: .; CDR3 length: 14; CDR3 DNA: TGCGCCAGCAGTGACAGTGGATCGAATCCACCCCACCACTTT; CDR3 protein: CASSDSGSNPPHHF
V gene: TRBV6-1; clone size: .; J gene: TRBJ2-1; D gene: .; CDR3 length: 15; CDR3 DNA: TGTGCCAGCAGAGCACAGCCTCCGTGCTCCAACGTCCTGTCCTTC; CDR3 protein: CASRAQPPCSNVLSF
V gene: TRBV14; clone size: .; J gene: TRBJ2-5; D gene: .; CDR3 length: 16; CDR3 DNA: TGTGCCAGCAGCCAAGTATTCGGGACCCAAGGAGAGACCCAGTACTTC; CDR3 protein: CASSQVFGTQGETQYF
V gene: TRBV5-8; clone size: .; J gene: TRBJ2-1; D gene: TRBD2; CDR3 length: 15; CDR3 DNA: TGTGCCAGCAGCCCCCGCGGCGGGGGGAAAAATGAGCAGTTCTTC; CDR3 protein: CASSPRGGGKNEQFF
V gene: TRBV20-1; clone size: .; J gene: TRBJ1-2; D gene: .; CDR3 length: 14; CDR3 DNA: TGCAGTGCTAGATCGGACAGCGGTAACTATGGCTACACCTTC; CDR3 protein: CSARSDSGNYGYTF
V gene: TRBV10-3; clone size: many; J gene: TRBJ2-2; D gene: TRBD1; CDR3 length: 13; CDR3 DNA: TGTGTAGAACAGGGGGCGAGCACCGGGGAGCTGTTTTTT; CDR3 protein: CVEQGASTGELFF
V gene: TRBV15; clone size: .; J gene: TRBJ2-3; D gene: .; CDR3 length: 13; CDR3 DNA: TGTGCCACCAGCAGAGAACAGGGCCATACGCAGTATTTT; CDR3 protein: CATSREQGHTQYF
V gene: TRBV14; clone size: .; J gene: TRBJ2-3; D gene: .; CDR3 length: 15; CDR3 DNA: TGTGCCAGCAGCCAATTTCAAGCGGGCACAGATACGCAGTATTTT; CDR3 protein: CASSQFQAGTDTQYF
V gene: TRBV10-3; clone size: few; J gene: TRBJ2-3; D gene: .; CDR3 length: 14; CDR3 DNA: TGTGCCATCAGTGAGTCTGCGGGCACAGATACGCAGTATTTT; CDR3 protein: CAISESAGTDTQYF
V gene: TRBV25-1; clone size: medium-sized; J gene: TRBJ2-1; D gene: TRBD2; CDR3 length: 16; CDR3 DNA: TGTGCCAGCAGTGAATATTTCCTAGCGGAGACCAATGAGCAGTTCTTC; CDR3 protein: CASSEYFLAETNEQFF
V gene: TRBV12-3/TRBV12-4; clone size: few; J gene: TRBJ1-1; D gene: TRBD1; CDR3 length: 14; CDR3 DNA: TGTGCCAGCAGTTTTGGGACAGTGAACACTGAAGCTTTCTTT; CDR3 protein: CASSFGTVNTEAFF
V gene: TRBV14; clone size: .; J gene: TRBJ2-3; D gene: .; CDR3 length: 14; CDR3 DNA: TGTGCGAGCAGCGGACGCGACGTCACAGATACGCAGTATTTT; CDR3 protein: CASSGRDVTDTQYF
V gene: TRBV12-3/TRBV12-4; clone size: .; J gene: TRBJ2-3; D gene: .; CDR3 length: 15; CDR3 DNA: TGTGCCAGCAGTGCAGACCAGAGAGGCAAAGATACGCAGTACTTT; CDR3 protein: CASSADQRGKDTQYF
V gene: TRBV10-1; clone size: .; J gene: TRBJ1-1; D gene: TRBD1; CDR3 length: 13; CDR3 DNA: TGCGCCAGCAGGACAGGGAGGGAAGGTGAAGCTTTCTTT; CDR3 protein: CASRTGREGEAFF
V gene: TRBV27; clone size: .; J gene: TRBJ2-7; D gene: TRBD2; CDR3 length: 15; CDR3 DNA: TGTGCCAGCAGAGCGGAGCGGGAGGGGGCCTACGAGCAGTACTTC; CDR3 protein: CASRAEREGAYEQYF
V gene: TRBV7-3; clone size: .; J gene: TRBJ2-1; D gene: .; CDR3 length: 15; CDR3 DNA: TGTGCCAGCAGCTTTACGGGATCCCCCTCGAATGAGCAGTTCTTC; CDR3 protein: CASSFTGSPSNEQFF
V gene: TRBV11-2; clone size: .; J gene: TRBJ1-1; D gene: TRBD1; CDR3 length: 15; CDR3 DNA: TGTGCCAGCAGCTTAGATTCGAGGGGGCGAACTGAAGCTTTCTTT; CDR3 protein: CASSLDSRGRTEAFF
V gene: TRBV6-5; clone size: many; J gene: TRBJ1-2; D gene: .; CDR3 length: 16; CDR3 DNA: TGTGCCAGCAGTTATCCCGGGGCACTGGGGGACTATGGCTACACCTTC; CDR3 protein: CASSYPGALGDYGYTF
V gene: TRBV6-1; clone size: many; J gene: TRBJ1-6; D gene: .; CDR3 length: 17; CDR3 DNA: TGTGCCAGCAGTACGACCAGAGACTTCTCCTATAATTCACCCCTCCACTTT; CDR3 protein: CASSTTRDFSYNSPLHF
V gene: TRBV23-1; clone size: .; J gene: TRBJ2-2; D gene: .; CDR3 length: 15; CDR3 DNA: TGCGCCAGCAGTCAAGAGGGGCCCAACACCGGGGAGCTGTTTTTT; CDR3 protein: CASSQEGPNTGELFF
V gene: TRBV10-1; clone size: few; J gene: TRBJ2-5; D gene: .; CDR3 length: 16; CDR3 DNA: TGCGCCAGCAGTGAGTCGAAGGGGTCCCGCCAAGAGACCCAGTACTTC; CDR3 protein: CASSESKGSRQETQYF
V gene: TRBV6-1; clone size: .; J gene: TRBJ2-3; D gene: .; CDR3 length: 16; CDR3 DNA: TGTGCCAGCAGGCTTCAGCTTAGCCGGGGCCGAGATACGCAGTATTTT; CDR3 protein: CASRLQLSRGRDTQYF
V gene: TRBV6-5; clone size: .; J gene: TRBJ2-3; D gene: .; CDR3 length: 14; CDR3 DNA: TGTGCCAGCAGTTGGACAGTTAACACCGGGGAGCAGTATTTT; CDR3 protein: CASSWTVNTGEQYF
V gene: TRBV30; clone size: few; J gene: TRBJ2-5; D gene: .; CDR3 length: 14; CDR3 DNA: TGTGCCTGGAGTCTTTACGATTTGCGGGACGATCCGTACTTC; CDR3 protein: CAWSLYDLRDDPYF
V gene: TRBV6-1; clone size: .; J gene: TRBJ2-5; D gene: .; CDR3 length: 16; CDR3 DNA: TGTGCCAGCGCGGAATTAGAGAGCCGTCGCCAAGATACGCAGTACTTC; CDR3 protein: CASAELESRRQDTQYF
V gene: TRBV6-5; clone size: many; J gene: TRBJ1-1; D gene: TRBD1; CDR3 length: 14; CDR3 DNA: TGTGCCAGCATTTACCGGGACAGGAACACTGAAGCTTTCTTT; CDR3 protein: CASIYRDRNTEAFF
V gene: TRBV6-1; clone size: few; J gene: TRBJ2-5; D gene: TRBD1; CDR3 length: 14; CDR3 DNA: TGTGCCAGCAGAGAGACAGGGGGCTCAGAGACCCAGTACTTC; CDR3 protein: CASRETGGSETQYF
V gene: TRBV10-3; clone size: few; J gene: TRBJ2-3; D gene: TRBD2; CDR3 length: 14; CDR3 DNA: TGTGCCACGGCCGGGGGGGCGGGCACAGATACGCAGTATTTT; CDR3 protein: CATAGGAGTDTQYF
V gene: TRBV6-1; clone size: .; J gene: TRBJ1-2; D gene: TRBD1; CDR3 length: 15; CDR3 DNA: TGTGCCAGCAGTGAATCTCGGGACAGGGGGTTGGGCTACACCTTC; CDR3 protein: CASSESRDRGLGYTF
V gene: TRBV10-3; clone size: .; J gene: TRBJ2-3; D gene: .; CDR3 length: 14; CDR3 DNA: TGTGCGGGGATTCGAACACGGGAATTAGATACGCAGTACTTT; CDR3 protein: CAGIRTRELDTQYF
V gene: TRBV9; clone size: .; J gene: TRBJ2-7; D gene: TRBD1; CDR3 length: 12; CDR3 DNA: TGTGCCAGTGGACAGGGCCTCTACGAGCAGTACTTC; CDR3 protein: CASGQGLYEQYF